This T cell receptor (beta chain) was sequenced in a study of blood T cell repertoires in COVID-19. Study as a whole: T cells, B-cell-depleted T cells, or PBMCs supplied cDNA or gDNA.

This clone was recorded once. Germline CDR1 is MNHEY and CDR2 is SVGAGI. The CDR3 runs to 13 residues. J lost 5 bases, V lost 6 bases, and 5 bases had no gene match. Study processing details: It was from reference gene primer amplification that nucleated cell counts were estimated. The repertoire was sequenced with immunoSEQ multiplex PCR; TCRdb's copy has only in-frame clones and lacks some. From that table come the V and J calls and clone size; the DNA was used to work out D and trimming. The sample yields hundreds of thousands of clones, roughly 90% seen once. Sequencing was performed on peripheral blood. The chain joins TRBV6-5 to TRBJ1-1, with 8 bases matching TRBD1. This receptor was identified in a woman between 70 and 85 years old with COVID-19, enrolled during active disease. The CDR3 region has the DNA TGTGCCAGCAGGATAGGACAGGGAACTGAAGCTTTCTTT. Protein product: CASRIGQGTEAFF.